A single T cell receptor beta chain is shown here with its context. The antigen is not known. TCRdb's table, derived via immunoSEQ multiplex PCR, lists solely in-frame clones and lacks some. The table has roughly 160,000 clones, approximately 93% seen once. These data belong to a study of T cell responses to AZD1222 COVID-19 vaccine. General observations from the study: It should be noted that donors were predominantly white British and more often female, and clonal diversity was possibly underestimated. Among AZD1222 vaccinees, only 6 or 7 were seropositive at baseline.

This sample comprised peripheral blood, obtained on day 0 of AZD1222 vaccination. This receptor was obtained from an adult in good health.

The CDR3 sequence: CASSAYVRDTIYF. CDR3 in DNA: TGTGCCAGCAGCGCCTATGTGCGGGACACCATATATTTT. The genes are TRBV7-2 and TRBJ1-3; D call uncertain. This CDR3 is built from 13 residues. V was clipped by 5 bases and J by 8 bases, with 13 bases between them. Germline values: CDR1 SGHTA, CDR2 FQGNSA.